This TCR beta chain was documented in a study of T cell responses to AZD1222 COVID-19 vaccine. This CDR3 contains 13 residues. Losses at the gene ends were 4 bases for V and 5 bases for J; bases not matched to a gene: 2. The V gene's germline CDR1 is MNHEY and CDR2 SMNVEV (reference sequence). Concerning this clone: Its antigen remains unknown.

Data came from immunoSEQ multiplex PCR; TCRdb stores just in-frame clones and leaves some out. This table has about 150,000 clones, 91% appearing once. Notes on the study in general: Along spike, vaccine-associated CD4 TCRs were found throughout, with dominance at 160-218 and 743-854. An increase in Spike-specific TCR breadth and depth was observed after two AZD1222 doses.

V gene TRBV27 combines with J gene TRBJ1-5; 7 bases fit TRBD1. The specimen was peripheral blood, collected on day 0 of AZD1222 vaccination. The sequence was obtained from an adult in good health. Here the CDR3 DNA reads TGTGCCAGCAGTTACAGGGGAGATCAGCCCCAGCATTTT. It yields the protein CASSYRGDQPQHF.